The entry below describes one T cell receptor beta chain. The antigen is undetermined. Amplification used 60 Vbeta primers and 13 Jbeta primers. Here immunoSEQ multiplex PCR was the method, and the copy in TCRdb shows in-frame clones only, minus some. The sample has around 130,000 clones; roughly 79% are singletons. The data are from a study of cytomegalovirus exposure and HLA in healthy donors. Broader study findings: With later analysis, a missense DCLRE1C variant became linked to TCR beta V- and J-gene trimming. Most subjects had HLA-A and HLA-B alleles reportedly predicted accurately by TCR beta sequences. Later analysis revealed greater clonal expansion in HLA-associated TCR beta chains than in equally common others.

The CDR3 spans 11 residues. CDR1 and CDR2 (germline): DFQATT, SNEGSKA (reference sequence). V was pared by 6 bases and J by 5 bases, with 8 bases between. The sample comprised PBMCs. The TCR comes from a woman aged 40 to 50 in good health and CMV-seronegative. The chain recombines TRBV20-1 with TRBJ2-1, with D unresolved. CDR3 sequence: CSASLHNEQFF. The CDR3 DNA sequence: TGCAGTGCGAGCTTACACAATGAGCAGTTCTTC.